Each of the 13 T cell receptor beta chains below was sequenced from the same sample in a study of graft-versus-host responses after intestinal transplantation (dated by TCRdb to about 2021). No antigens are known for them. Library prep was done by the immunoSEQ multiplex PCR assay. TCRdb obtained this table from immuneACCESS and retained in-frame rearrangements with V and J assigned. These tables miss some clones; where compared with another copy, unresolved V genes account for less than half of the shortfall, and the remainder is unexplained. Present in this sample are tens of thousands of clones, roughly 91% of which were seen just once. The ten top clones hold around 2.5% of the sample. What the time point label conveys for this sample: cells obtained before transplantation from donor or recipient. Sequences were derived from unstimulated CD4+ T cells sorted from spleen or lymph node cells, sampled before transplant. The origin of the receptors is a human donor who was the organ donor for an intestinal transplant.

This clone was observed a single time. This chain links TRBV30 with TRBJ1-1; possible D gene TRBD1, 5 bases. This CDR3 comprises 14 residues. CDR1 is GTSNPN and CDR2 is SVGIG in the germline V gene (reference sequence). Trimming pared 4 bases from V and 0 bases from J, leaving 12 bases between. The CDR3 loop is CAWNIGHMNTEAFF. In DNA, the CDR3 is TGTGCCTGGAATATCGGACATATGAACACTGAAGCTTTCTTT.

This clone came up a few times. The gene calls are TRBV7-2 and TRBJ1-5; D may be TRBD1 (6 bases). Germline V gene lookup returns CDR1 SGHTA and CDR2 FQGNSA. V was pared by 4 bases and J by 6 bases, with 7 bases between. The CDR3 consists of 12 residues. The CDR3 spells CASSSQGQPQHF. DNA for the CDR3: TGTGCCAGCAGCTCACAGGGTCAGCCCCAGCATTTT.

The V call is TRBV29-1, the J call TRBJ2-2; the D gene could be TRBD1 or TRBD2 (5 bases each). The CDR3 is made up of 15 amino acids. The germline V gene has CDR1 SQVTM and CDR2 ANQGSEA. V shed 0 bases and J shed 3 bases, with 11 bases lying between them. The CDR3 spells CSVEDFRGHTGELFF. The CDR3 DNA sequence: TGCAGCGTTGAAGATTTCCGGGGCCACACCGGGGAGCTGTTTTTT.

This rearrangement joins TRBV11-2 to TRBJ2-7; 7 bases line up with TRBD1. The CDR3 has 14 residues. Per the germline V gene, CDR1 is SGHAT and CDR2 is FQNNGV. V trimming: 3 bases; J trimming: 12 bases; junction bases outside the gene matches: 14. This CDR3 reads CASSFDPGQGVGYF. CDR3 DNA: TGTGCCAGCAGCTTCGACCCCGGGCAGGGGGTGGGGTACTTC.

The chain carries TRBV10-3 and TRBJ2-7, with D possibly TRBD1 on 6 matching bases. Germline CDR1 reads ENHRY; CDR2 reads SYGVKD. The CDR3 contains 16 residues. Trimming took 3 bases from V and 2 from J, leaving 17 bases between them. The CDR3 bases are TGTGCCATCAGTGACGAAAGGGACACCTCACCCTACGAGCAGTACTTC. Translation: CAISDERDTSPYEQYF.

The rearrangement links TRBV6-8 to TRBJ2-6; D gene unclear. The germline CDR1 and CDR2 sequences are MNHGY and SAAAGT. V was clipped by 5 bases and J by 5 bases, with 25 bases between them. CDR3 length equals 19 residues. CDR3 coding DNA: TGTGCCAGCAGTAAGCTGGAACGCTCTAACAAAAGTCGGGCCAACGTCCTGACTTTC. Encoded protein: CASSKLERSNKSRANVLTF.

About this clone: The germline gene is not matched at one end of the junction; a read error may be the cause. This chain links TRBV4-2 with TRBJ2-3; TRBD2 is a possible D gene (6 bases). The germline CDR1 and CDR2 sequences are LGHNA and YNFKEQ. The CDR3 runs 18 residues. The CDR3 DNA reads TGTGCCAGCAGCCGATCGGGTGGCGGGACGATTAGCACAGGTACGCAGTATTTT. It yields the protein CASSRSGGGTISTGTQYF.

CDR3: CASSQDRGASQETQYF. The CDR3, as DNA: TGTGCCAGCAGCCAAGATCGTGGCGCTAGTCAAGAGACCCAGTACTTC. The chain joins TRBV4-2 to TRBJ2-5, with D unclear. Germline loops: CDR1 LGHNA, CDR2 YNFKEQ. V was trimmed by 0 bases and J by 2 bases, leaving 13 bases between them. The CDR3 sequence is 16 residues long.

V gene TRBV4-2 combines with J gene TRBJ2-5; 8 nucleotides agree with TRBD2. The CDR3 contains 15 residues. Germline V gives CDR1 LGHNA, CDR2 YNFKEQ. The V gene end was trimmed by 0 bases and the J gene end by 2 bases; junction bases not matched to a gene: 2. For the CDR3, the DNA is TGTGCCAGCAGCCAAGACGGGACTAGTCAAGAGACCCAGTACTTC. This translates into CASSQDGTSQETQYF.

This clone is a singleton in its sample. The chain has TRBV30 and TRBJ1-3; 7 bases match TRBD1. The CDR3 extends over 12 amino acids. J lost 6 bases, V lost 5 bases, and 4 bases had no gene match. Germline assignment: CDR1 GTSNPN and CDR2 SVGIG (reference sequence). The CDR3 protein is CAWDQGENTIYF. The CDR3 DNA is TGTGCCTGGGATCAGGGGGAAAACACCATATATTTT.

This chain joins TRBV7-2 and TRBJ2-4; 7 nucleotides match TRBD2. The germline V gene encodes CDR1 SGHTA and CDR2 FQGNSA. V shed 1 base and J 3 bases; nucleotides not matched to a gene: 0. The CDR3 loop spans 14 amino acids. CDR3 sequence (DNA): TGTGCCAGCAGCTTAGGGACTAGCAAAAACATTCAGTACTTC. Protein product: CASSLGTSKNIQYF.

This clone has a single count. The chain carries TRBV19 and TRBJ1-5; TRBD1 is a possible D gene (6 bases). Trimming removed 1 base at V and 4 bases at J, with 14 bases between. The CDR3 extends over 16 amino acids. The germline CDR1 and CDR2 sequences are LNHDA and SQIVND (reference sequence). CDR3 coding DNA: TGTGCCAGTAGTATAGGGTGGGGACAAGAAAATCAGCCCCAGCATTTT. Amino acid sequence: CASSIGWGQENQPQHF. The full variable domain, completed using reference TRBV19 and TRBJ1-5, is DGGITQSPKYLFRKEGQNVTLSCEQNLNHDAMYWYRQDPGQGLRLIYYSQIVNDFQKGDIAEGYSVSREKKESFPLTVTSAQKNPTAFYLCASSIGWGQENQPQHFGDGTRLSIL.

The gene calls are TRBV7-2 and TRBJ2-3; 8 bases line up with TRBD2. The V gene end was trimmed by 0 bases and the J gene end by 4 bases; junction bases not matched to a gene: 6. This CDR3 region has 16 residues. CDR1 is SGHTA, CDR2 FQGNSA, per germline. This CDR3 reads CASSLAAGVRPDTQYF. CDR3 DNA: TGTGCCAGCAGCTTAGCAGCGGGAGTGAGACCAGATACGCAGTATTTT.